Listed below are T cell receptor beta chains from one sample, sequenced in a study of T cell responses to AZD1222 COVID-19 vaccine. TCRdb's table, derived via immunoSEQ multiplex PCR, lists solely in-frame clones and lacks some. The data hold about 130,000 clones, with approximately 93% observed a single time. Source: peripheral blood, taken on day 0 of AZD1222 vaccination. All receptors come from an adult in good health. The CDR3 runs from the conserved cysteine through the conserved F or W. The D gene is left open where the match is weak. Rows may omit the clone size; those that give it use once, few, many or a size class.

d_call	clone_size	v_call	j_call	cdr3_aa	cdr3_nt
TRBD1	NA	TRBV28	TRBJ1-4	CATRQGNEKLFF	TGTGCCACTAGACAGGGGAATGAAAAACTGTTTTTT
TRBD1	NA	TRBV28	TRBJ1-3	CASPPGQGAWETGNTIYF	TGTGCCAGCCCACCGGGACAGGGTGCCTGGGAGACTGGAAACACCATATATTTT
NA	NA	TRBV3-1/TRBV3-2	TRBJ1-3	CASSLILSGNTIYF	TGTGCCAGCAGCCTCATACTCTCTGGAAACACCATATATTTT
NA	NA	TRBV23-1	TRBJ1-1	CARHGRLGTEAFF	TGCGCCAGACATGGGAGGCTGGGCACTGAAGCTTTCTTT
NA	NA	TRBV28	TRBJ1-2	CASSLLAVYGYTF	TGTGCCAGCAGTTTATTGGCAGTGTATGGCTACACCTTC
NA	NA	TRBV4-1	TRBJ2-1	CASSESLPSYNEQFF	TGCGCCAGCAGCGAAAGTTTACCTTCCTACAATGAGCAGTTCTTC
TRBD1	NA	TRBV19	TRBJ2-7	CASSATGTGTYEQYF	TGTGCCAGTAGTGCCACCGGGACAGGGACCTACGAGCAGTACTTC
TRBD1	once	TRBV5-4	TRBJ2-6	CASSPTGTGDSGANVLTF	TGTGCCAGCAGCCCCACCGGGACAGGGGACTCTGGGGCCAACGTCCTGACTTTC
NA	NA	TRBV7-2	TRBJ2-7	CASSLTVPRYEQYF	TGTGCCAGCAGCTTAACGGTCCCGCGTTACGAGCAGTACTTC
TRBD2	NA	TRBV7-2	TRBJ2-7	CASSSGSSGRFYEQYF	TGTGCCAGCAGCTCAGGTAGTAGCGGGAGATTCTACGAGCAGTACTTC
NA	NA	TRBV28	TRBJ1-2	CASSFFPGHQYGYTF	TGTGCCAGCAGTTTTTTCCCGGGACACCAATATGGCTACACCTTC
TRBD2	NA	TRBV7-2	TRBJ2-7	CASSFIRTSGRYEQYF	TGTGCCAGCAGCTTTATCAGGACTAGCGGGAGATACGAGCAGTACTTC
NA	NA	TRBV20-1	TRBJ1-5	CSASQGRQPQHF	TGCAGTGCTAGTCAGGGTCGGCAGCCCCAGCATTTT
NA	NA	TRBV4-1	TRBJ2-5	CASSQVFTEQETQYF	TGCGCCAGCAGCCAAGTCTTTACCGAGCAAGAGACCCAGTACTTC
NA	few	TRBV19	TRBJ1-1	CASSIGHPNTEAFF	TGTGCCAGTAGTATCGGACACCCGAACACTGAAGCTTTCTTT
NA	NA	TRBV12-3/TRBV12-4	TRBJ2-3	CASTPDLADTQYF	TGTGCCAGCACCCCGGACCTCGCAGATACGCAGTATTTT